Listed below are T cell receptor beta chains from one sample, sequenced in a study of T cell changes during pregnancy in multiple sclerosis. Some clones are missing from TCRdb's copy, which holds only in-frame ones; the method was immunoSEQ multiplex PCR. This table holds about 53,000 clones, around nine tenths found once. The input for sequencing was CD8+ T cells from peripheral blood mononuclear cells, taken before pregnancy. The receptors were gathered from a female donor with multiple sclerosis, enrolled in a pregnancy study. CDR3s include the opening cysteine and the closing phenylalanine or tryptophan. Each record gives: CDR3 length, J gene, V gene, D gene, clone size, CDR3 DNA, CDR3 protein. A D gene is named only where the DNA matches it firmly. The size of a clone is reported for some rows only, either as once, few or many, or as a class for expanded clones.

cdr3_length: 16; j_call: TRBJ2-5; v_call: TRBV7-6; d_call: TRBD2; clone_size: NA; cdr3_nt: TGTGCCAGCAGCTTAGTCACTAGCGGGGCCCAAGAGACCCAGTACTTC; cdr3_aa: CASSLVTSGAQETQYF
cdr3_length: 14; j_call: TRBJ1-2; v_call: TRBV6-6; d_call: TRBD1; clone_size: NA; cdr3_nt: TGTGCCAGCAGTTCCGGACAGGGCCCATATGGCTACACCTTC; cdr3_aa: CASSSGQGPYGYTF
cdr3_length: 14; j_call: TRBJ2-2; v_call: TRBV7-3; d_call: TRBD2; clone_size: NA; cdr3_nt: TGTGCCAGCAGCTTGGGACTAGCGGCCGGGGAGCTGTTTTTT; cdr3_aa: CASSLGLAAGELFF
cdr3_length: 14; j_call: TRBJ2-5; v_call: TRBV19; d_call: NA; clone_size: NA; cdr3_nt: TGTGCCAGTAGTAAGGGACATTCTCAAGAGACCCAGTACTTC; cdr3_aa: CASSKGHSQETQYF
cdr3_length: 14; j_call: TRBJ2-5; v_call: TRBV28; d_call: TRBD2; clone_size: NA; cdr3_nt: TGTGCCAGCAGGCCAGCGGGGGTGGGGGAGACCCAGTACTTC; cdr3_aa: CASRPAGVGETQYF
cdr3_length: 15; j_call: TRBJ1-2; v_call: TRBV9; d_call: NA; clone_size: once; cdr3_nt: TGTGCCAGCAGCGTAGGAGGGAATGGTAACTATGGCTACACCTTC; cdr3_aa: CASSVGGNGNYGYTF
cdr3_length: 15; j_call: TRBJ2-7; v_call: TRBV4-3; d_call: NA; clone_size: once; cdr3_nt: TGCGCCAGCAGCCTCCTGTTAGGACACCCCTACGAGCAGTACTTC; cdr3_aa: CASSLLLGHPYEQYF
cdr3_length: 15; j_call: TRBJ2-1; v_call: TRBV6-5; d_call: NA; clone_size: NA; cdr3_nt: TGTGCCAGCAGTTACTCGACAGGTTTCCTCGGTGAGCAGTTCTTC; cdr3_aa: CASSYSTGFLGEQFF
cdr3_length: 14; j_call: TRBJ2-7; v_call: TRBV15; d_call: NA; clone_size: once; cdr3_nt: TGTGCCACCAGCAGAGAGCGGGCGAATTACGAGCAGTACTTC; cdr3_aa: CATSRERANYEQYF
cdr3_length: 13; j_call: TRBJ1-2; v_call: TRBV7-8; d_call: NA; clone_size: NA; cdr3_nt: TGTGCCAGCAGCTTAGGTCAGGTCTATGGCTACACCTTC; cdr3_aa: CASSLGQVYGYTF
cdr3_length: 15; j_call: TRBJ2-7; v_call: TRBV27; d_call: NA; clone_size: NA; cdr3_nt: TGTGCCAGCAGTTTAGGCCACCTCAGCTCCTACGAGCAGTACTTC; cdr3_aa: CASSLGHLSSYEQYF
cdr3_length: 13; j_call: TRBJ2-7; v_call: TRBV2; d_call: TRBD1; clone_size: NA; cdr3_nt: TGTGCCAGCAGTGGGACAGGCCCCTACGAGCAGTACTTC; cdr3_aa: CASSGTGPYEQYF
cdr3_length: 15; j_call: TRBJ2-7; v_call: TRBV7-9; d_call: TRBD1; clone_size: NA; cdr3_nt: TGTGCCAGCAGCCAGGGGGACAGAAGACCCTACGAGCAGTACTTC; cdr3_aa: CASSQGDRRPYEQYF
cdr3_length: 13; j_call: TRBJ2-1; v_call: TRBV7-2; d_call: TRBD2; clone_size: NA; cdr3_nt: TGTGCCAGCAGCTTAGCGGGGACTAGCGGGGCGTTCTTC; cdr3_aa: CASSLAGTSGAFF
cdr3_length: 15; j_call: TRBJ1-4; v_call: TRBV6-6; d_call: NA; clone_size: NA; cdr3_nt: TGTGCCAGCAGTTCCCCGACAGGAACTAATGAAAAACTGTTTTTT; cdr3_aa: CASSSPTGTNEKLFF
cdr3_length: 16; j_call: TRBJ2-7; v_call: TRBV2; d_call: NA; clone_size: NA; cdr3_nt: TGTGCCAGCAGTGGTCACACCAACTCGGGCTCCTACGAGCAGTACTTC; cdr3_aa: CASSGHTNSGSYEQYF
cdr3_length: 16; j_call: TRBJ2-6; v_call: TRBV4-3; d_call: TRBD1; clone_size: NA; cdr3_nt: TGCGCCAGCAGCCAAGACACAGGGGGTGGGGCCAACGTCCTGACTTTC; cdr3_aa: CASSQDTGGGANVLTF
cdr3_length: 15; j_call: TRBJ2-5; v_call: TRBV6-6; d_call: TRBD2; clone_size: NA; cdr3_nt: TGTGCCAGCAGATGGACTAGCGGGGGGAAAGAGACCCAGTACTTC; cdr3_aa: CASRWTSGGKETQYF
cdr3_length: 12; j_call: TRBJ1-2; v_call: TRBV6-6; d_call: NA; clone_size: NA; cdr3_nt: TGTGCCAGCAGTTACGGACAGTCTGGCTACACCTTC; cdr3_aa: CASSYGQSGYTF
cdr3_length: 16; j_call: TRBJ2-7; v_call: TRBV5-5; d_call: TRBD1; clone_size: NA; cdr3_nt: TGTGCCAGCAGCTTGCTCCCGGGACAGGGTTCCAACGAGCAGTACTTC; cdr3_aa: CASSLLPGQGSNEQYF
cdr3_length: 14; j_call: TRBJ1-1; v_call: TRBV7-9; d_call: TRBD1; clone_size: NA; cdr3_nt: TGTGCCAGCAGCTACCGGGACAGGGGCACTGAAGCTTTCTTT; cdr3_aa: CASSYRDRGTEAFF
cdr3_length: 15; j_call: TRBJ2-7; v_call: TRBV7-9; d_call: NA; clone_size: NA; cdr3_nt: TGTGCCAGCAGCTTAGAGAGGACGGGGTACTACGAGCAGTACTTC; cdr3_aa: CASSLERTGYYEQYF
cdr3_length: 14; j_call: TRBJ1-1; v_call: TRBV7-9; d_call: NA; clone_size: few; cdr3_nt: TGTGCCAGCAGCTCGGGACATCTTAGCACTGAAGCTTTCTTT; cdr3_aa: CASSSGHLSTEAFF
cdr3_length: 15; j_call: TRBJ2-5; v_call: TRBV6-1; d_call: TRBD1; clone_size: NA; cdr3_nt: TGTGCCAGCAGTGCTGGCGGTACAGGGGTAGAGACCCAGTACTTC; cdr3_aa: CASSAGGTGVETQYF
cdr3_length: 14; j_call: TRBJ1-2; v_call: TRBV7-9; d_call: NA; clone_size: NA; cdr3_nt: TGTGCCAGCAGCCCACCACAGGGTAACTATGGCTACACCTTC; cdr3_aa: CASSPPQGNYGYTF
cdr3_length: 11; j_call: TRBJ2-7; v_call: TRBV6-6; d_call: NA; clone_size: NA; cdr3_nt: TGTGCCAGCAGCGAGAGCTACGAGCAGTACTTC; cdr3_aa: CASSESYEQYF
cdr3_length: 15; j_call: TRBJ2-5; v_call: TRBV6-5; d_call: NA; clone_size: NA; cdr3_nt: TGTGCCAGCAGTAGCCAGGCGGGGACGCTAGAGACCCAGTACTTC; cdr3_aa: CASSSQAGTLETQYF
cdr3_length: 16; j_call: TRBJ2-5; v_call: TRBV7-9; d_call: NA; clone_size: once; cdr3_nt: TGTGCCAGCAGCCCTAGGTTGGGGGCGTACCAAGAGACCCAGTACTTC; cdr3_aa: CASSPRLGAYQETQYF
cdr3_length: 13; j_call: TRBJ2-5; v_call: TRBV5-1; d_call: TRBD1; clone_size: NA; cdr3_nt: TGCGCCAGCGGGCGGACAGGGCGGGAGACCCAGTACTTC; cdr3_aa: CASGRTGRETQYF
cdr3_length: 14; j_call: TRBJ2-5; v_call: TRBV7-6; d_call: TRBD1; clone_size: NA; cdr3_nt: TGTGCCAGCAGCCTCGCAGGGGGTTATGAGACCCAGTACTTC; cdr3_aa: CASSLAGGYETQYF
cdr3_length: 15; j_call: TRBJ1-1; v_call: TRBV6-5; d_call: NA; clone_size: NA; cdr3_nt: TGTGCCAGCGCTATCGGGGGTTACATGAACACTGAAGCTTTCTTT; cdr3_aa: CASAIGGYMNTEAFF
cdr3_length: 13; j_call: TRBJ2-7; v_call: TRBV7-3; d_call: NA; clone_size: NA; cdr3_nt: TGTGCCAGCAGCTTTGGCAGCTCCTACGAGCAGTACTTC; cdr3_aa: CASSFGSSYEQYF
cdr3_length: 14; j_call: TRBJ1-6; v_call: TRBV4-2; d_call: TRBD1; clone_size: NA; cdr3_nt: TGTGCCAGCAGCGGGACAGCTAATAATTCACCCCTCCACTTT; cdr3_aa: CASSGTANNSPLHF
cdr3_length: 14; j_call: TRBJ2-7; v_call: TRBV7-9; d_call: TRBD2; clone_size: once; cdr3_nt: TGTGCCAGCAGCGCTAGCGGGGGGAGGTACGAGCAGTACTTC; cdr3_aa: CASSASGGRYEQYF
cdr3_length: 16; j_call: TRBJ2-5; v_call: TRBV4-3; d_call: TRBD1; clone_size: NA; cdr3_nt: TGCGCCAGCAGCCAAGAGGTCGGGACAGGGGCCCAGACCCAGTACTTC; cdr3_aa: CASSQEVGTGAQTQYF
cdr3_length: 19; j_call: TRBJ2-2; v_call: TRBV21-1; d_call: NA; clone_size: NA; cdr3_nt: TGTGCCAGCAGACTACTCCGACTAGCGGGTCGGGCGAACACCGGGGAGCTGTTTTTT; cdr3_aa: CASRLLRLAGRANTGELFF
cdr3_length: 16; j_call: TRBJ1-1; v_call: TRBV11-2; d_call: TRBD1; clone_size: NA; cdr3_nt: TGTGCCAGCTATCCTTGGACCCACCGGGACAGGCCCGAACCCTGCTTT; cdr3_aa: CASYPWTHRDRPEPCF
cdr3_length: 19; j_call: TRBJ1-6; v_call: TRBV12-5; d_call: TRBD1; clone_size: NA; cdr3_nt: TGTGCTAGTGGTTTCCTCATCGGGACAGATTCAGGGCCAATTGCACCCCTCCACTTT; cdr3_aa: CASGFLIGTDSGPIAPLHF
cdr3_length: 17; j_call: TRBJ2-2; v_call: TRBV14; d_call: NA; clone_size: few; cdr3_nt: TGTGCCAGCAGCCCCTCCCCGAGCGAAAAACCGACCGGGGAGCTGTTTTTT; cdr3_aa: CASSPSPSEKPTGELFF
cdr3_length: 15; j_call: TRBJ1-4; v_call: TRBV30; d_call: TRBD1; clone_size: NA; cdr3_nt: TGTGCCTGGAGTGCTTTACTCAGGGGGAACGAAAAACTGTTTTTT; cdr3_aa: CAWSALLRGNEKLFF
cdr3_length: 13; j_call: TRBJ2-3; v_call: TRBV18; d_call: NA; clone_size: once; cdr3_nt: TGTGCCAATTCGGACATCAGCACAGATACGCAGTATTTT; cdr3_aa: CANSDISTDTQYF
cdr3_length: 15; j_call: TRBJ2-7; v_call: TRBV4-1; d_call: TRBD1; clone_size: NA; cdr3_nt: TGCGCCAGCAGCCAAGGACAGGGGTTCGCCTACGAGCAGTACTTC; cdr3_aa: CASSQGQGFAYEQYF
cdr3_length: 16; j_call: TRBJ2-2; v_call: TRBV30; d_call: TRBD1; clone_size: NA; cdr3_nt: TGTGCCTGGAGCTTACTTCCGGGACAGGGGACCGGGGAGCTGTTTTTT; cdr3_aa: CAWSLLPGQGTGELFF
cdr3_length: 14; j_call: TRBJ2-7; v_call: TRBV7-2; d_call: TRBD1; clone_size: NA; cdr3_nt: TGTGCCAGCAGCTACCCGGGACAGGCCTACGAGCAGTACTTC; cdr3_aa: CASSYPGQAYEQYF
cdr3_length: 14; j_call: TRBJ1-1; v_call: TRBV10-3; d_call: TRBD1; clone_size: NA; cdr3_nt: TGTGCCATCAGTGGGCCGGACAGGGGTTCTGAAGCTTTCTTT; cdr3_aa: CAISGPDRGSEAFF
cdr3_length: 14; j_call: TRBJ1-2; v_call: TRBV15; d_call: TRBD1; clone_size: NA; cdr3_nt: TGTGCCACCAGCAGACCCACAGGGGTAGAAGGCTACACCTTC; cdr3_aa: CATSRPTGVEGYTF
cdr3_length: 15; j_call: TRBJ2-7; v_call: TRBV4-1; d_call: NA; clone_size: NA; cdr3_nt: TGCGCCAGCAGCCAAGGGTCGGGACACATCTACGAGCAGTACTTC; cdr3_aa: CASSQGSGHIYEQYF
cdr3_length: 14; j_call: TRBJ1-1; v_call: TRBV19; d_call: TRBD1; clone_size: NA; cdr3_nt: TGTGCCAGTAGTTCACAGGGGACGAACACTGAAGCTTTCTTT; cdr3_aa: CASSSQGTNTEAFF
cdr3_length: 17; j_call: TRBJ2-7; v_call: TRBV4-1; d_call: NA; clone_size: NA; cdr3_nt: TGCGCCAGCAGCCAAGATTTCGGGCAGGGTTTAGTCTACGAGCAGTACTTC; cdr3_aa: CASSQDFGQGLVYEQYF
cdr3_length: 14; j_call: TRBJ2-5; v_call: TRBV6-1; d_call: TRBD2; clone_size: NA; cdr3_nt: TGTGCCAGCAGTGAGTGGGGGGGTCAAGAGACCCAGTACTTC; cdr3_aa: CASSEWGGQETQYF
cdr3_length: 16; j_call: TRBJ2-2; v_call: TRBV5-8; d_call: TRBD1; clone_size: NA; cdr3_nt: TGTGCCAGCAGCTTTGCGGGACAGGGGAACACCGGGGAGCTGTTTTTT; cdr3_aa: CASSFAGQGNTGELFF
cdr3_length: 15; j_call: TRBJ1-2; v_call: TRBV4-3; d_call: TRBD1; clone_size: NA; cdr3_nt: TGCGCCAGCAGCACCTACAGGGGAATAGACGGTGGCTACACCTTC; cdr3_aa: CASSTYRGIDGGYTF
cdr3_length: 15; j_call: TRBJ1-6; v_call: TRBV6-5; d_call: TRBD1; clone_size: NA; cdr3_nt: TGTGCCAGTTCGACAGGGGGAGGTTATAATTCACCCCTCCACTTT; cdr3_aa: CASSTGGGYNSPLHF
cdr3_length: 17; j_call: TRBJ1-6; v_call: TRBV7-2; d_call: NA; clone_size: NA; cdr3_nt: TGTGCCAGCAGCTTACAGGGGCCAACTTACTATAATTCACCCCTCCACTTT; cdr3_aa: CASSLQGPTYYNSPLHF
cdr3_length: 15; j_call: TRBJ2-7; v_call: TRBV7-9; d_call: NA; clone_size: NA; cdr3_nt: TGTGCCAGCAGCTTAGCCGGCGGGACTCTCTACGAGCAGTACTTC; cdr3_aa: CASSLAGGTLYEQYF